This is a list of T cell receptor beta chains from one sample in a study of blood T cell repertoires in COVID-19. Repertoires were generated with immunoSEQ multiplex PCR, while TCRdb's copy carries only in-frame clones and drops some. The profile shows 350,000 to 400,000 clones, about 90% of them singletons. The sequenced sample was peripheral blood. Receptor source: a man between 18 and 29 years old with active or convalescent COVID-19. CDR3s include the opening cysteine and the closing phenylalanine or tryptophan. D genes are given only for firm matches. Clone size appears in some rows only: once, few, many, or a class for an expanded clone.

size	D	J	V	DNA	CDR3
once	TRBD2	TRBJ2-5	TRBV28	TGTGCCAGCAGCCCTACTAGCGGGGGGGCGAGAGAGACCCAGTACTTC	CASSPTSGGARETQYF
-	TRBD1	TRBJ1-5	TRBV2	TGTGCCAGCCGCGGACAGGGTTATCAGCCCCAGCATTTT	CASRGQGYQPQHF
-	TRBD2	TRBJ2-3	TRBV7-8	TGTGCCAGCAGCTTCCTAGCGGGTATTCAGGATACGCAGTATTTT	CASSFLAGIQDTQYF
once	-	TRBJ2-3	TRBV5-4	TGTGCCAGCAGCTTAGAACTACTACTCACAGATACGCAGTATTTT	CASSLELLLTDTQYF
-	-	TRBJ1-6	TRBV5-1	TGCGCCAGCAGTGAACCAGGCAATTCACCCCTCCACTTT	CASSEPGNSPLHF
-	-	TRBJ2-3	TRBV7-3	TGTGCCAGCAGCGTGACTACGGATACGCAGTATTTT	CASSVTTDTQYF
-	TRBD2	TRBJ2-1	TRBV24-1	TGTGCCACGGGAGGCGGGAGGGGGTACAATGAGCAGTTCTTC	CATGGGRGYNEQFF
once	-	TRBJ2-2	TRBV27	TGTGCCAGCAGTTTGGGCACGAACACCGGGGAGCTGTTTTTT	CASSLGTNTGELFF
-	TRBD1	TRBJ1-1	TRBV7-2	TGTGCCAGCAGCTTATACTGGGACAGGATGAACACTGAAGCTTTCTTT	CASSLYWDRMNTEAFF
-	TRBD2	TRBJ2-7	TRBV27	TGTGCCAGCATTGGCGGGAGAGTTGGTGATGGCGAGCAGTACTTC	CASIGGRVGDGEQYF
once	-	TRBJ2-7	TRBV7-2	TGTGCCAGCAGCTCCCACCCCCGGACTCCCACCTACGAGCAGTACTTC	CASSSHPRTPTYEQYF
-	TRBD1	TRBJ1-1	TRBV29-1	TGCAGCGTTCGGGACAGGGTGAACACTGAAGCTTTCTTT	CSVRDRVNTEAFF
once	-	TRBJ1-1	TRBV5-1	TGCGCCAGCAGCTTCTCCATTGAGGGCACTGAAGCTTTCTTT	CASSFSIEGTEAFF
-	TRBD2	TRBJ2-7	TRBV29-1	TGCAGCGCGGCGACTAGCGGGAGATCGAACGAGCAGTACTTC	CSAATSGRSNEQYF
-	-	TRBJ2-3	TRBV6-5	TGTGCCAGCAGGAGGGTTACCTACACAGATACGCAGTATTTT	CASRRVTYTDTQYF
-	TRBD1	TRBJ1-5	TRBV25-1	TGTGCCAGCAGGGGGACAGGGGGTTCGCCCCAGCATTTT	CASRGTGGSPQHF
-	-	TRBJ1-1	TRBV7-6	TGTGCCAGCAGCTTAGGGACAGCGAACACTGAAGCTTTCTTT	CASSLGTANTEAFF
-	-	TRBJ1-4	TRBV5-1	TGCGCCAGCACTAGGGGTTTGGCTAATGAAAAACTGTTTTTT	CASTRGLANEKLFF
-	-	TRBJ1-6	TRBV7-9	TGTGCCAGCAAATCGGGGGGAAATAATTCACCCCTCCACTTT	CASKSGGNNSPLHF
-	TRBD2	TRBJ2-3	TRBV5-1	TGCGCCAGCAGCCCGAGGACTAGCGGGGGTGGGGATACGCAGTATTTT	CASSPRTSGGGDTQYF
-	TRBD1	TRBJ1-6	TRBV19	TGTGCCAGTAGCCTGGGACAGGGTTTAAATTCACCCCTCCACTTT	CASSLGQGLNSPLHF
-	TRBD2	TRBJ2-7	TRBV19	TGTGCCAGTAGTCCGGGACTAGCGGGAGGCCCGATCGATTACGAGCAGTACTTC	CASSPGLAGGPIDYEQYF
-	-	TRBJ2-7	TRBV28	TGTGCCAGCAGTTCCAGGACAGCCCTCCGATCTATTCCCTACGAGCAGTACTTC	CASSSRTALRSIPYEQYF
-	-	TRBJ1-6	TRBV18	TGTGCCAGCTCACCACCAGCACTTAATTCACCCCTCCACTTT	CASSPPALNSPLHF
-	-	TRBJ2-3	TRBV18	TGTGCCAGCTCACGAGGTCAGGGGAGCACAGATACGCAGTATTTT	CASSRGQGSTDTQYF
-	TRBD1	TRBJ1-3	TRBV28	TGTGCCAGCGCGACAGGGGGCGACGGAAACACCATATATTTT	CASATGGDGNTIYF
-	-	TRBJ2-4	TRBV28	TGTGCCAGCAGTTTCAAGGGGTACATTCAGTACTTC	CASSFKGYIQYF
-	-	TRBJ2-3	TRBV11-2	TGTGCCAGCAGCTCCCGGGTTCCAACAGATACGCAGTATTTT	CASSSRVPTDTQYF
-	TRBD1	TRBJ1-1	TRBV13	TGTGCCAGCAGCCTGGACAGGGAGGAAGCTTTCTTT	CASSLDREEAFF
-	TRBD1	TRBJ2-1	TRBV25-1	TGTGCCAGCTCTCGACAGGGGGCGGACAATGAGCAGTTCTTC	CASSRQGADNEQFF
-	TRBD2	TRBJ2-1	TRBV4-3	TGCGCCAGCAGCCAACTTACCGGACTAGCGGGAGGGCCTTGGGTCAATGAGCAGTTCTTC	CASSQLTGLAGGPWVNEQFF
-	TRBD1	TRBJ2-5	TRBV19	TGTGCCAGTAGTATCCGGACAGGGGGCAGAGAGACCCAGTACTTC	CASSIRTGGRETQYF
-	-	TRBJ2-7	TRBV7-9	TGTGCCAGCAGCTTAGACCTAGATGATCTCTACGAGCAGTACTTC	CASSLDLDDLYEQYF